The subject of this entry is one TCR beta chain. Repertoires were generated with immunoSEQ multiplex PCR, while TCRdb's copy carries only in-frame clones and drops some. The sample includes around 140,000 clones, roughly 85% seen only once; the top ten take around 8.6%. These data are taken from a study of T cell responses to AZD1222 COVID-19 vaccine. Per the germline V gene, CDR1 is KGHSH and CDR2 is LQKENI. Trimming cost V 3 bases and J 5 bases; bases outside gene matches: 9. This CDR3 region has 16 residues. The receptor comes from an adult in good health. This sample comprised peripheral blood, obtained on day 0 of AZD1222 vaccination. The gene calls are TRBV18 and TRBJ1-1; 10 positions match TRBD1. The CDR3 protein is CASSPAAGTGVTEAFF. As DNA, the CDR3 is TGTGCCAGCTCACCGGCCGCCGGGACAGGGGTGACTGAAGCTTTCTTT.